The 8 T cell receptor beta chains presented below share a single source sample, sequenced in a study of blood T cell repertoires in COVID-19. Measured with immunoSEQ multiplex PCR; TCRdb has only the in-frame clones, and not every one. The sample lists fewer than 400,000 clones; around 90% were seen once. Input material: peripheral blood. Receptors originate from a woman aged 30 to 39 with COVID-19, enrolled during active disease.

This clone came up once. The chain is built from TRBV27 and TRBJ2-3; 9 bases are a match to TRBD2. Trimming took 8 bases from V and 2 from J; bases not matched to a gene: 11. This CDR3 comprises 16 residues. Per germline, CDR1 MNHEY and CDR2 SMNVEV (reference sequence). The CDR3 loop is CASLIRAGGSTDTQYF. DNA of the CDR3: TGTGCCAGCCTTATTAGAGCGGGAGGATCCACAGATACGCAGTATTTT.

This clone has only a few counts. The chain has TRBV19 and TRBJ1-1, with 12 bases fitting TRBD1. Germline-derived CDR1 and CDR2 are LNHDA and SQIVND (reference sequence). This CDR3 comprises 16 residues. V shed 5 bases, J shed 2 bases, and the junction held 6 bases outside the gene matches. The CDR3 DNA is TGTGCCAGTAGTGCCGGGACAGGGGGCGGAAACACTGAAGCTTTCTTT. It codes for CASSAGTGGGNTEAFF.

The chain couples TRBV9 to TRBJ1-3; D remains unclear. V was pared by 2 bases and J by 0 bases, with 9 bases between. The length of the CDR3 is 15 residues. The germline V gene encodes CDR1 SGDLS and CDR2 YYNGEE. CDR3: CASSVGGFSGNTIYF. CDR3 DNA: TGTGCCAGCAGCGTCGGCGGATTCTCTGGAAACACCATATATTTT.

V is TRBV18 and J is TRBJ1-1; TRBD1 might be the D (6 bases). The CDR3 consists of 17 residues. The V end was cut by 2 bases, the J end by 2 bases, with 18 bases between. In germline, CDR1 is KGHSH, CDR2 LQKENI. CDR3 DNA sequence: TGTGCCAGCTCACCAAGGGGGGGCGAAATAGGAAACACTGAAGCTTTCTTT. This gives the protein CASSPRGGEIGNTEAFF. Using reference TRBV18 and TRBJ1-1 for the parts outside the CDR3, the full variable domain is NAGVMQNPRHLVRRRGQEARLRCSPMKGHSHVYWYRQLPEEGLKFMVYLQKENIIDESGMPKERFSAEFPKEGPSILRIQQVVRGDSAAYFCASSPRGGEIGNTEAFFGQGTRLTVV.

This chain joins TRBV18 and TRBJ1-5; D is unclear. Trimming took off 5 bases at V and 2 bases at J, with 16 bases between the two ends. The CDR3 is 16 residues long. The germline V gene encodes CDR1 KGHSH and CDR2 LQKENI. The CDR3 reads CASSYSPPGGNQPQHF. CDR3 sequence (DNA): TGTGCCAGCTCATATAGTCCCCCCGGAGGCAATCAGCCCCAGCATTTT.

The chain has TRBV4-2 and TRBJ1-2; D is uncertain. Germline CDR1 is LGHNA and CDR2 is YNFKEQ. Deletions cut 3 bases from V and 3 bases from J, with 14 bases between. CDR3 length: 15 residues. CDR3 sequence (DNA): TGTGCCAGCAGCCACACAACCGGGTCCGACTATGGCTACACCTTC. It encodes CASSHTTGSDYGYTF.

The chain recombines TRBV18 with TRBJ2-1, with 7 bases identical to TRBD2. The CDR3 runs 13 residues. J lost 8 bases, V lost 5 bases, and 6 bases had no gene match. Per germline, CDR1 KGHSH and CDR2 LQKENI. CDR3 coding DNA: TGTGCCAGCTCATTAGGACTAGTATATGAGCAGTTCTTC. Translating it yields CASSLGLVYEQFF.

This chain's CDR3 is CARNEVETSGSRYEQYF. CDR3 DNA sequence: TGTGCCAGAAATGAGGTGGAGACTAGCGGGAGTCGTTACGAGCAGTACTTC. This chain connects TRBV5-3 to TRBJ2-7, with TRBD2 identical over 12 bases. TRBV5-3 is classed as an ORF, of uncertain function. V was pared by 6 bases and J by 4 bases, with 14 bases of the junction left unmatched. There are 17 residues in the CDR3.